The 26 T cell receptor beta chains below all came from one sample that was sequenced in a study of CD4 T cells in relation to SARS-CoV-2 and coronaviruses. Antigens for these TCRs are unknown. Only in-frame clones appear in the TCRdb table, and some are missing; sequencing was by immunoSEQ multiplex PCR. The repertoire has approximately 16,000 clones, 80% to 85% of them found once; the top ten carry roughly 39%. CD4+ T cells from unexposed donors were obtained before the COVID-19 pandemic (2011-2018). CD4+ T cells were isolated from the cells after more than nine days of culture. Sequencing input: CD4+ T cells from PBMCs, cultured in vitro. The receptors come from a human donor in good health.

The chain carries TRBV30 and TRBJ1-2, with D hard to call. Germline V gives CDR1 GTSNPN, CDR2 SVGIG (reference sequence). V lost 0 bases and J 3 bases, leaving 8 bases between the germline ends. The CDR3 extends over 13 amino acids. The CDR3 DNA sequence: TGTGCCTGGAGTGTAGACGGTGACTATGGCTACACCTTC. Encoded protein: CAWSVDGDYGYTF.

This clone was found a few times. The CDR3: CASGGDRGLLQPQHF. CDR3 nucleotides: TGTGCCAGCGGGGGCGACAGGGGGCTCTTGCAGCCCCAGCATTTT. V usage is TRBV2 and J usage is TRBJ1-5, with TRBD1 matching over 10 bases. V lost 8 bases, J lost 7 bases, and 11 bases stayed unmatched. The germline V gene encodes CDR1 SNHLY and CDR2 FYNNEI. This CDR3 contains 15 residues.

This chain uses TRBV14 with TRBJ2-3, with D perhaps TRBD1 (6 bases). Trimming removed 0 bases at V and 7 bases at J, with 11 bases between. Germline V CDR1 and CDR2: SGHDN, FVKESK. This CDR3 has 14 residues. The CDR3 bases are TGTGCCAGCAGCCAAGAGGGGACAATTAATACGCAGTATTTT. It yields the protein CASSQEGTINTQYF.

The CDR3 bases are TGTGCCAGCAGTTACTCGAAATTCGATAGCTATGGCTACACCTTC. Amino acids: CASSYSKFDSYGYTF. The V gene is TRBV6-5, the J gene TRBJ1-2; D gene uncertain. The CDR3 covers 15 residues. Germline V CDR1 and CDR2: MNHEY, SVGAGI. V was clipped by 0 bases and J by 4 bases, with 12 bases between them.

This chain uses TRBV27 with TRBJ2-7, with TRBD2 identical over 11 bases. V was pared by 5 bases and J by 9 bases, with 12 bases of the junction left unmatched. The CDR3 has 15 residues. Germline CDR1 reads MNHEY; CDR2 reads SMNVEV (reference sequence). CDR3 amino acids: CASSPVAGGSDGQYF. In DNA form, the CDR3 reads TGTGCCAGCAGTCCGGTAGCGGGAGGGTCTGATGGGCAGTACTTC.

V gene TRBV6-5 combines with J gene TRBJ2-7, with D possibly matching TRBD2 (5 bases). The germline V gene encodes CDR1 MNHEY and CDR2 SVGAGI. The CDR3 loop spans 16 amino acids. Trimming took off 0 bases at V and 5 bases at J, with 17 bases between the two ends. The DNA for the CDR3 is TGTGCCAGCAGTTACTCGATGTTCGGGAATAACAACGAGCAGTACTTC. It codes for CASSYSMFGNNNEQYF.

The chain joins TRBV5-4 to TRBJ1-1; D gene uncertain. CDR1 and CDR2 (germline): SGHNT, YYREEE (reference sequence). The CDR3 is made up of 16 amino acids. The V gene lost 2 bases and the J gene lost 5 bases, with 19 bases spanning the gap. Written as DNA, the CDR3 is TGTGCCAGCAGCTTAGGGAGACAATGGCGAGGGACTGAAGCTTTCTTT. Its protein product is CASSLGRQWRGTEAFF.

The J gene is TRBJ1-2, the V gene TRBV28; D is unclear. Germline CDR1 is MDHEN and CDR2 is SYDVKM. Trimming stripped 5 bases from V and 4 bases from J, with 11 bases between. CDR3 length: 13 amino acids. As DNA, the CDR3 is TGTGCCAGCAGTGACACACTAGGCTATGGCTACACCTTC. Amino acids: CASSDTLGYGYTF.

The chain employs TRBV18 and TRBJ1-1; no clear D. Trimming took off 3 bases at V and 1 base at J, with 3 bases between the two ends. This CDR3 is built from 12 residues. CDR1 and CDR2 (germline): KGHSH, LQKENI. CDR3 sequence reads: CASSPTNTEAFF. In DNA form, the CDR3 reads TGTGCCAGCTCACCCACGAACACTGAAGCTTTCTTT.

This clone was counted between two and nine times. The V and J genes are TRBV30 and TRBJ2-7, with TRBD1 as a possible D gene (6 bases). The CDR3 is 13 amino acids. Trimming cost V 5 bases and J 4 bases, with 15 bases left between them. Germline V CDR1 and CDR2: GTSNPN, SVGIG (reference sequence). The CDR3 DNA is TGTGCCTGGGATTCTGGGACAAGGTACGAGCAGTACTTC. This sequence encodes CAWDSGTRYEQYF.

The chain employs TRBV7-9 and TRBJ2-1; D possibly matches TRBD1 or TRBD2 (5 bases each). The CDR3 loop spans 10 amino acids. CDR1 and CDR2 (germline): SEHNR, FQNEAQ (reference sequence). Trimming stripped 9 bases from V and 5 bases from J, with 5 bases between. The CDR3 loop is CARGDNEQFF. CDR3 bases: TGTGCCAGGGGGGACAATGAGCAGTTCTTC.

This clone was seen more than once but under ten times. The chain couples TRBV7-8 to TRBJ1-5; TRBD1 agrees at 10 bases. The CDR3 is 17 residues long. V lost 1 base and J lost 2; bases outside the gene matches: 5. Germline V gene data show CDR1 as SGHVS and CDR2 as FQNEAQ. CDR3 nucleotides: TGTGCCAGCAGCTTAGTGACAGGGGGCACGGGCAATCAGCCCCAGCATTTT. This translates into CASSLVTGGTGNQPQHF.

The V and J genes are TRBV27 and TRBJ2-1, with 10 bases identical to TRBD1. With V trimmed by 4 bases and J by 8 bases, 8 bases remained unmatched. This CDR3 spans 15 amino acids. CDR1 and CDR2 (germline): MNHEY, SMNVEV (reference sequence). The CDR3 loop is CASSSRDRGRDEQFF. Here the CDR3 DNA reads TGTGCCAGCAGTTCCCGGGACAGGGGTAGGGATGAGCAGTTCTTC.

V gene TRBV24-1 combines with J gene TRBJ2-1; 7 bases map to TRBD1. The germline CDR1 and CDR2 sequences are KGHDR and SFDVKD. Trimming removed 12 bases from V and 6 bases from J; junction bases left unmatched: 13. There are 14 residues in the CDR3. The CDR3 spells CASTATGSPNEQFF. The DNA of the CDR3 is TGTGCCTCCACCGCGACAGGGTCTCCCAATGAGCAGTTCTTC.

This clone was detected only a few times. This rearrangement joins TRBV6-6 to TRBJ1-5; possibly TRBD1 for D (5 bases). This CDR3 is built from 14 residues. Trimming left V 5 bases short and J 5 bases short, with 13 bases between. Germline-derived CDR1 and CDR2 are MNHNY and SVGAGI (reference sequence). The CDR3 is CASSTQGFDQPQHF. The DNA for the CDR3 is TGTGCCAGCAGTACTCAGGGTTTCGATCAGCCCCAGCATTTT.

This sequence joins TRBV5-8 and TRBJ2-1; 8 nucleotides line up with TRBD2. This CDR3 region has 17 residues. Trimming cost V 0 bases and J 3 bases; bases outside gene matches: 8. Germline-derived CDR1 and CDR2 are SGHTS and YDEGEE. The CDR3 protein is CASSLGSTSADYNEQFF. The CDR3 nucleotides are TGTGCCAGCAGCTTGGGGTCGACTAGCGCGGACTACAATGAGCAGTTCTTC. Using reference TRBV5-8 and TRBJ2-1 for the parts outside the CDR3, the full variable domain is EAGVTQSPTHLIKTRGQQATLRCSPISGHTSVYWYQQALGLGLQFLLWYDEGEERNRGNFPPRFSGRQFPNYSSELNVNALELEDSALYLCASSLGSTSADYNEQFFGPGTRLTVL.

J is TRBJ1-2 and V is TRBV29-1, with D perhaps matching TRBD1 (6 bases). CDR1 is SQVTM and CDR2 is ANQGSEA in the germline V gene. The CDR3 length is 15 residues. Trimming shortened V by 6 bases and J by 4 bases, and 21 bases separated the two germline ends. The CDR3 here is CSVAGGPGWVYGYTF. The CDR3, as DNA: TGCAGCGTCGCGGGGGGGCCAGGTTGGGTCTATGGCTACACCTTC.

This CDR3 is CASSPGHKGAYEQYF. The CDR3 region has the DNA TGTGCCAGCAGCCCCGGACACAAAGGCGCCTACGAGCAGTACTTC. The rearrangement joins TRBV7-9 to TRBJ2-7; tentative D call: TRBD1 (5 bases). The germline V gene has CDR1 SEHNR and CDR2 FQNEAQ (reference sequence). This CDR3 comprises 15 residues. Trimming shortened V by 5 bases and J by 2 bases, and 16 bases separated the two germline ends.

This clone was counted a few times. The rearrangement links TRBV28 to TRBJ2-2; no reliable D call. The germline gives CDR1 MDHEN, CDR2 SYDVKM. V was pared by 2 bases and J by 6 bases, with 4 bases between. The CDR3 is made up of 12 amino acids. The CDR3 nucleotides are TGTGCCAGCAGTTTAATATCCGGGGAGCTGTTTTTT. As protein: CASSLISGELFF.

V is TRBV11-2 and J is TRBJ1-1; D may be TRBD1 (6 bases). Trimming took off 5 bases at V and 0 bases at J, with 13 bases between the two ends. The CDR3 has 15 amino acids. CDR1 SGHAT and CDR2 FQNNGV come from the germline V gene. The CDR3 nucleotides read TGTGCCAGCAGCATAAGGACAGTTATGAACACTGAAGCTTTCTTT. Translation gives CASSIRTVMNTEAFF.

This clone was seen a single time. The chain links TRBV6-2 or TRBV6-3 to TRBJ2-3; D may be TRBD2 (6 bases). The ends were cut back, 1 base at V and 2 bases at J, with 10 bases in the middle. The germline gives CDR1 MNHEY, CDR2 SVGEGT. The length of the CDR3 is 15 residues. The CDR3 DNA sequence: TGTGCCAGCAGTTACTATAGCGGTAACACAGATACGCAGTATTTT. Its protein is CASSYYSGNTDTQYF.

The chain has TRBV15 and TRBJ1-1; D call uncertain. This CDR3 region has 14 residues. Germline CDR1 and CDR2: LNHNV and YYDKDF (reference sequence). V was clipped by 1 base and J by 3 bases, with 9 bases between them. The CDR3: CATSRGQTDTEAFF. The CDR3 DNA follows: TGTGCCACCAGCAGAGGACAAACGGACACTGAAGCTTTCTTT.

This chain uses TRBV5-1 with TRBJ2-7, with 8 positions matching TRBD1. This CDR3 comprises 14 residues. V was clipped by 5 bases and J by 3 bases; unmatched bases: 7. The germline CDR1 and CDR2 sequences are SGHRS and YFSETQ. This CDR3 reads CASRLGQGGYEQYF. The CDR3 coding sequence is TGCGCCAGCAGATTAGGACAGGGAGGCTACGAGCAGTACTTC.

This clone was seen a few times. This chain connects TRBV3-1 (or the pseudogene TRBV3-2) to TRBJ2-1, with TRBD2 matching over 9 bases. CDR1 and CDR2 from the germline V gene are LGHDT and YNNKEL (reference sequence). CDR3 length: 13 residues. V was pared by 6 bases and J by 4 bases, with 1 base of the junction left unmatched. CDR3 residues: CASRGLAYNEQFF. The CDR3 bases are TGTGCCAGCAGGGGACTAGCTTACAATGAGCAGTTCTTC.

The rearrangement uses TRBV18 and TRBJ2-5; possible D gene TRBD1, 6 bases. Germline assignment: CDR1 KGHSH and CDR2 LQKENI. Trimming shortened V by 5 bases and J by 5 bases, and 12 bases separated the two germline ends. The CDR3 has 13 amino acids. The CDR3, as DNA: TGTGCCAGCTCAGCCGGACAGAAGGAGACCCAGTACTTC. As protein: CASSAGQKETQYF. Using reference TRBV18 and TRBJ2-5 for the parts outside the CDR3, the full variable domain is NAGVMQNPRHLVRRRGQEARLRCSPMKGHSHVYWYRQLPEEGLKFMVYLQKENIIDESGMPKERFSAEFPKEGPSILRIQQVVRGDSAAYFCASSAGQKETQYFGPGTRLLVL.

This clone was seen only once. The chain links TRBV5-6 to TRBJ2-7; D is possibly TRBD1 (6 bases). From germline, CDR1 is SGHDT and CDR2 YYEEEE. The CDR3 runs to 13 residues. V lost 4 bases and J lost 0, with 8 bases in between. The CDR3 is CASSTDSSYEQYF. CDR3 sequence (DNA): TGTGCCAGCAGCACGGACAGCTCCTACGAGCAGTACTTC.